The T cell receptor (beta chain) described here comes from a study of OX40 agonist ivuxolimab in advanced cancers. This CDR3 contains 16 residues. Germline loops: CDR1 SGHRS, CDR2 YFSETQ. Trimming cost V 0 bases and J 2 bases, with 12 bases left between them. This clone was seen just once. What it recognizes is unknown. Findings and caveats of the study: Some of the nonresponding patients also showed low levels of normalized T-cell clonal expansion.

Produced via immunoSEQ multiplex PCR; TCRdb's table is partial and in-frame only. This sample has tens of thousands of clones, with 84% found just once. This receptor was obtained from an adult with an advanced solid tumor such as melanoma, head and neck, liver or kidney cancer. The chain has TRBV5-1 and TRBJ2-1, with D unclear. The specimen was CD4+ or CD8+ T cells sorted from blood, collected in a trial of the OX40 agonist ivuxolimab. The CDR3, as DNA: TGCGCCAGCAGCTTGGAAGGTATCGGTCCCTACAATGAGCAGTTCTTC. This sequence encodes CASSLEGIGPYNEQFF.